The sample holds a few counts of the clone carrying this TCR beta chain. Its target is not known. The record originates from a study of response to subunit inactivated influenza vaccine. The study's findings and limits: Each seasonal influenza vaccination, the authors suggested, recruits few new T cells.

One entry per CDR3 protein results from TCRdb running MiXCR on the RT-PCR reads. The sample has a few hundred thousand distinct CDR3 sequences; 11% to 15% are singletons. This CDR3 comprises 17 residues. The junction had 11 bases not matched to a gene; V was cut back by 1 base and J by 4 bases. The germline gives CDR1 SGHTA, CDR2 FQGTGA. Sequenced material: PBMCs from blood, taken 12 days after vaccination. The receptor comes from a man between 45 and 60 years old who received an inactivated influenza vaccine. The chain links TRBV7-3 to TRBJ2-3; 7 bases are a match to TRBD1. CDR3 DNA sequence: TGTGCCAGCAGCTTAATGGCGACAGGGATTGGGTCAGATACGCAGTATTTT. This sequence encodes CASSLMATGIGSDTQYF.